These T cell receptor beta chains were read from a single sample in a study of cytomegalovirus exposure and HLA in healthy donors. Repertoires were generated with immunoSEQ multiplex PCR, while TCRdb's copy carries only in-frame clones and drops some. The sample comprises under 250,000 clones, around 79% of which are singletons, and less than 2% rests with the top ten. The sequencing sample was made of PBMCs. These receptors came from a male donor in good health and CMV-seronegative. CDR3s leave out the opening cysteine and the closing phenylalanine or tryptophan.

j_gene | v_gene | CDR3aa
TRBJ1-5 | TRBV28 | ASSSLQGGGQPQH
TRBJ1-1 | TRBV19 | ATNRNTEAF
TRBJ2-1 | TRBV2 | ASTPKASRVYNEQF
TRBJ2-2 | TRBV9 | ASRNRVDTGELF
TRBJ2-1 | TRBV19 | ASKDGFSYNEQF
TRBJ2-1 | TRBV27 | ASSQEATSPYNEQF
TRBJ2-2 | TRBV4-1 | ASSQVLGRGGELF
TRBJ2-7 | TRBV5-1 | ASSLGASGPVPYEQY
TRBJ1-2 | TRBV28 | ASSLWGNYGYT
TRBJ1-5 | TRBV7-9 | ASSHRTGGISQPQH
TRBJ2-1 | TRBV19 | ASSSRGPLSGSSYNEQF